This T cell receptor (beta chain) appears in the sequencing data of a study of shared clonotypes between healthy human individuals. Study at large: CD4 naive cells filled three plates per donor, CD4 memory three, CD8 naive two and CD8 memory one.

The assay used deep level. Study processing details: Because ImmunoSEQ provided only junction sequences with no quality scores, the filtering differed. TCRdb's table, derived via immunoSEQ multiplex PCR, lists solely in-frame clones and lacks some. The DNA was the basis for D and trimming; V, J and clone size are from that table. The table includes 550,000 to 650,000 clones, approximately 96% detected once. This clone was recorded once. The length of the CDR3 is 12 residues. Per the germline V gene, CDR1 is MNHEY and CDR2 is SMNVEV (reference sequence). Losses at the gene ends were 10 bases for V and 5 bases for J; bases not matched to a gene: 3. The naive CD8 population came from CD45RO-negative cells selected for CCR7, without terminally differentiated effector memory CD45RA+ cells. The healthy adult donors were HIV-negative and reported no recent acute infections or vaccinations.

The J gene is TRBJ2-2, the V gene TRBV27; 8 bases fit TRBD1. This TCR was recovered from a woman under 40 in good health. Specimen: naive CD8+ T cells sorted from blood. CDR3 protein: CANHRGTGELFF. CDR3 DNA: TGTGCCAACCACAGGGGGACCGGGGAGCTGTTTTTT.